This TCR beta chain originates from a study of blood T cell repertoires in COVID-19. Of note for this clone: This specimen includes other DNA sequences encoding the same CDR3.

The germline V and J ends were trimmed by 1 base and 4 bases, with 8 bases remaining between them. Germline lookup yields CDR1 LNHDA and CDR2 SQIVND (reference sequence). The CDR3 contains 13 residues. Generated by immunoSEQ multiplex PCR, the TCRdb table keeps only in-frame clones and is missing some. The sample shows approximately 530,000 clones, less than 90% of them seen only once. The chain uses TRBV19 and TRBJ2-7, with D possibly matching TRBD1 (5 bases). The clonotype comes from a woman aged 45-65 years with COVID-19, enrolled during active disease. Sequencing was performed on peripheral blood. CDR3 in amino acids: CASSIGQGYEQYF. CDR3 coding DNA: TGTGCCAGTAGTATAGGGCAGGGATACGAGCAGTACTTC.